This is a list of T cell receptor beta chains from one sample in a study of blood T cell repertoires in COVID-19. TCRdb keeps only in-frame clones here, not all; method: immunoSEQ multiplex PCR. This table holds 200,000 to 250,000 clones, 70% to 90% found once. What was sequenced was peripheral blood. The receptors derive from a woman between 50 and 59 years old with COVID-19, enrolled during active disease. The CDR3 runs from the conserved cysteine through the conserved F or W. Each record gives: CDR3 protein, CDR3 DNA, D gene, clone size, J gene, V gene. A D gene is named only where the DNA matches it firmly. Clone size appears in some rows only: once, few, many, or a class for an expanded clone.

CASSLGGHGYTF	TGTGCCAGCAGCTTGGGGGGGCATGGCTACACCTTC	NA	NA	TRBJ1-2	TRBV7-6
CASSEGRYNEQFF	TGCGCCAGCAGTGAAGGCAGGTACAATGAGCAGTTCTTC	NA	NA	TRBJ2-1	TRBV10-2
CASSPSAGQGAGEQYF	TGTGCCAGCAGTCCTTCCGCGGGACAGGGGGCTGGGGAGCAGTACTTC	TRBD1	NA	TRBJ2-7	TRBV11-2
CASSPDSAYQPQHF	TGTGCCAGCTCACCGGACAGCGCTTATCAGCCCCAGCATTTT	NA	NA	TRBJ1-5	TRBV18
CASSIGGGTDTQYF	TGTGCCAGTAGTATTGGGGGGGGCACAGATACGCAGTATTTT	TRBD2	once	TRBJ2-3	TRBV19
CASSMSAGDVEQFF	TGTGCCAGCTCCATGTCAGCGGGGGACGTTGAGCAGTTCTTC	TRBD2	NA	TRBJ2-1	TRBV6-5
CASSPLQGFTNEKLFF	TGTGCCAGCTCACCGTTGCAGGGCTTTACTAATGAAAAACTGTTTTTT	NA	NA	TRBJ1-4	TRBV18
CASRPPGQGHQPQHF	TGTGCCAGCAGACCACCGGGACAGGGTCACCAGCCCCAGCATTTT	TRBD1	NA	TRBJ1-5	TRBV6-5
CASSLVGEGVEQYF	TGCGCCAGCAGCTTGGTAGGGGAGGGTGTCGAGCAGTACTTC	TRBD2	NA	TRBJ2-7	TRBV5-1
CASSPPQTPPLPQHF	TGTGCCAGCAGCCCACCTCAGACACCTCCGTTGCCCCAGCATTTT	NA	NA	TRBJ1-5	TRBV3-1/TRBV3-2
CASSRDESEGEETQYF	TGTGCCAGCAGCCGGGACGAGTCGGAGGGAGAAGAGACCCAGTACTTC	NA	NA	TRBJ2-5	TRBV11-3
CASGTGDLLAKNIQYF	TGCGCCAGCGGGACAGGAGACCTTTTAGCCAAAAACATTCAGTACTTC	TRBD1	NA	TRBJ2-4	TRBV5-1
CASSQEGRGSGNTIYF	TGTGCCAGCAGCCAAGAAGGCCGCGGCTCTGGAAACACCATATATTTT	NA	NA	TRBJ1-3	TRBV4-2
CASSEIAGEKQYF	TGCGCCAGCAGCGAAATAGCGGGGGAGAAGCAGTATTTT	TRBD2	NA	TRBJ2-3	TRBV5-1
CASSQRTGAYEQYF	TGTGCCAGTAGCCAGAGGACAGGCGCCTACGAGCAGTACTTC	TRBD1	NA	TRBJ2-7	TRBV19
CASSEGGRSPLHF	TGTGCCAGCAGCGAGGGAGGTCGATCACCCCTCCACTTT	NA	NA	TRBJ1-6	TRBV9
CASSPQQGSSTEAFF	TGTGCCAGCAGCCCCCAACAGGGTTCAAGTACTGAAGCTTTCTTT	NA	few	TRBJ1-1	TRBV5-8
CASSQLRGNTDTQYF	TGTGCCAGCAGCCAACTTCGGGGGAACACAGATACGCAGTATTTT	NA	NA	TRBJ2-3	TRBV3-1/TRBV3-2
CASRVRNNYGYTF	TGTGCCAGCAGGGTGCGGAATAACTATGGCTACACCTTC	NA	few	TRBJ1-2	TRBV6-5
CASSQGQGVMNTEAFF	TGTGCCAGCAGCCAGGGACAGGGGGTTATGAACACTGAAGCTTTCTTT	TRBD1	NA	TRBJ1-1	TRBV5-4
CSAEQGMAFF	TGCAGTGCGGAACAGGGGATGGCTTTCTTT	TRBD1	NA	TRBJ1-1	TRBV20-1
CASSPATSGGHNEQFF	TGTGCCAGCAGCCCTGCGACTAGCGGGGGACACAATGAGCAGTTCTTC	TRBD2	NA	TRBJ2-1	TRBV5-6
CSASRGQVHEQFF	TGCAGTGCTAGTAGGGGACAGGTGCATGAGCAGTTCTTC	TRBD1	NA	TRBJ2-1	TRBV20-1
CASSSSRSGETQYF	TGTGCCAGCAGCTCTTCAAGGTCGGGAGAGACCCAGTACTTC	NA	NA	TRBJ2-5	TRBV7-7
CASSPITGGYTF	TGTGCCAGCAGCCCGATAACAGGCGGCTACACCTTC	NA	NA	TRBJ1-2	TRBV7-7
CSARTDEQYF	TGCAGTGCTAGAACAGACGAGCAGTACTTC	NA	NA	TRBJ2-7	TRBV20-1
CASSPGQGPVGDTGELFF	TGTGCCAGCAGCCCTGGACAGGGACCGGTTGGGGACACCGGGGAGCTGTTTTTT	TRBD1	NA	TRBJ2-2	TRBV5-4
CASSIRGSGANVLTF	TGTGCCAGTAGTATTCGAGGCTCTGGGGCCAACGTCCTGACTTTC	NA	NA	TRBJ2-6	TRBV19
CASSLLHGTEAFF	TGTGCCAGCAGCTTACTTCACGGTACTGAAGCTTTCTTT	NA	NA	TRBJ1-1	TRBV7-2
CASRLSGGLPQHF	TGTGCCAGCAGACTAAGCGGGGGCCTGCCCCAGCATTTT	NA	few	TRBJ1-5	TRBV12-3/TRBV12-4
CATSDYNSPYEQYF	TGTGCCACCAGTGATTATAACAGCCCCTACGAGCAGTACTTC	NA	NA	TRBJ2-7	TRBV24-1
CASSETGTGGEAFF	TGCGCCAGCAGTGAGACCGGGACAGGGGGTGAAGCTTTCTTT	TRBD1	NA	TRBJ1-1	TRBV10-1
CASSSTGGYTEAFF	TGTGCCAGCAGCTCGACAGGGGGATACACTGAAGCTTTCTTT	TRBD1	NA	TRBJ1-1	TRBV5-4
CAARVGTEAFF	TGTGCCGCTCGGGTAGGCACTGAAGCTTTCTTT	NA	NA	TRBJ1-1	TRBV19
CASTRSRIYGYTF	TGTGCCAGCACTCGAAGCAGGATTTATGGCTACACCTTC	NA	NA	TRBJ1-2	TRBV28
CAISESTGHNSPLHF	TGTGCCATCAGTGAGTCGACAGGGCATAATTCACCCCTCCACTTT	TRBD1	NA	TRBJ1-6	TRBV10-3
CASSRGSVETQYF	TGTGCCAGCAGCCGGGGGAGTGTCGAGACCCAGTACTTC	NA	NA	TRBJ2-5	TRBV7-8
CASSLPPELETDTQYF	TGTGCCAGCAGCTTGCCCCCCGAGCTAGAGACAGATACGCAGTATTTT	NA	NA	TRBJ2-3	TRBV5-5
CASSPGTGELFF	TGTGCCAGCAGCCCGGGCACCGGGGAGCTGTTTTTT	NA	NA	TRBJ2-2	TRBV3-1/TRBV3-2
CSVERRWGGAGTEAFF	TGCAGCGTTGAACGGCGGTGGGGGGGCGCCGGCACTGAAGCTTTCTTT	NA	NA	TRBJ1-1	TRBV29-1
CASSLDPRLAGSTDTQYF	TGTGCCAGCAGCTTAGATCCCCGACTAGCGGGGAGCACAGATACGCAGTATTTT	TRBD2	NA	TRBJ2-3	TRBV7-8
CASSFQGTQRDEQFF	TGTGCCAGCAGCTTTCAAGGGACACAAAGGGATGAGCAGTTCTTC	NA	once	TRBJ2-1	TRBV7-2
CASSFIAQGATSTGELFF	TGCGCCAGCAGCTTCATAGCACAGGGGGCGACCTCAACCGGGGAGCTGTTTTTT	TRBD1	NA	TRBJ2-2	TRBV5-1
CASSWGYRVSGNTIYF	TGCGCCAGCAGCTGGGGTTACAGGGTCTCTGGAAACACCATATATTTT	NA	few	TRBJ1-3	TRBV5-1
CASSPTGGPNTGELFF	TGTGCCAGCAGTCCCACAGGGGGCCCTAACACCGGGGAGCTGTTTTTT	TRBD1	NA	TRBJ2-2	TRBV4-2
CASSQGPLAKNIQYF	TGTGCCAGCAGCCAAGGGCCGCTAGCCAAAAACATTCAGTACTTC	NA	NA	TRBJ2-4	TRBV3-1/TRBV3-2
CASSLGSTDTQYF	TGTGCCAGCAGCTTAGGCTCCACAGATACGCAGTATTTT	NA	NA	TRBJ2-3	TRBV13
CASSGETGQLNTEAFF	TGTGCCAGCAGTGGGGAAACGGGACAGCTCAACACTGAAGCTTTCTTT	TRBD1	NA	TRBJ1-1	TRBV6-1
CATSRGSGTANYGYTF	TGTGCCACCAGCAGAGGTTCCGGGACAGCTAACTATGGCTACACCTTC	TRBD1	NA	TRBJ1-2	TRBV15
CAWTPGVNEQFF	TGTGCCTGGACCCCCGGGGTGAATGAGCAGTTCTTC	NA	NA	TRBJ2-1	TRBV30
CASTGGRGNTIYF	TGCGCCAGCACGGGGGGGCGCGGAAACACCATATATTTT	NA	NA	TRBJ1-3	TRBV10-2
CASSLRGVIGELFF	TGTGCCAGCAGCCTCCGGGGGGTGATCGGGGAGCTGTTTTTT	TRBD2	once	TRBJ2-2	TRBV5-8